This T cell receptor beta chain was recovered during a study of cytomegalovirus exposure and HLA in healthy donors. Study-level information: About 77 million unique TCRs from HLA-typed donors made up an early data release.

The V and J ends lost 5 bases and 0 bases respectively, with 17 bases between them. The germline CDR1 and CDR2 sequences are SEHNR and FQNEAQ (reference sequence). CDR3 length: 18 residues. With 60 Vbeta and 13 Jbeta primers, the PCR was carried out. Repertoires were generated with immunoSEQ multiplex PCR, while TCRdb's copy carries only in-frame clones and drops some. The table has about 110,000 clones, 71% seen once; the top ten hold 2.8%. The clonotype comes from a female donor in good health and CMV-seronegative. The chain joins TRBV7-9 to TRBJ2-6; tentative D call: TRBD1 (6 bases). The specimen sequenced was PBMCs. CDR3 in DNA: TGTGCCAGCAGCGGTACAGGGTTTCAACGCTCTGGGGCCAACGTCCTGACTTTC. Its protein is CASSGTGFQRSGANVLTF.